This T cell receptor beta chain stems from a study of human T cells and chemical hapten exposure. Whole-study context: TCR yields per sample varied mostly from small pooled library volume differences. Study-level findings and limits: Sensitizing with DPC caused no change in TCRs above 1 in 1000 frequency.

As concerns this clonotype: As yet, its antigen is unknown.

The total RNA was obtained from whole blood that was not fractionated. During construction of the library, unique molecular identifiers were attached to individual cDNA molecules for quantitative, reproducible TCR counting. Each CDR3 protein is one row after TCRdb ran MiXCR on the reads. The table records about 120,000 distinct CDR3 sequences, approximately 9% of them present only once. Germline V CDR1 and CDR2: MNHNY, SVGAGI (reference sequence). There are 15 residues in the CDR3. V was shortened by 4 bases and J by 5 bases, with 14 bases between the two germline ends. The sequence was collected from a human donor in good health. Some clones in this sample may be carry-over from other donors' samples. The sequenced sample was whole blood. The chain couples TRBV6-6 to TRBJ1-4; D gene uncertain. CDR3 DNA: TGTGCCAGCAGTTCCACTTCGACCCTAAATGAAAAACTGTTTTTT. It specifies CASSSTSTLNEKLFF.